This T cell receptor (beta chain) came from a study of T cell responses to AZD1222 COVID-19 vaccine. Using immunoSEQ multiplex PCR, the repertoire was profiled, and TCRdb retains in-frame clones only, with some absent. The sample holds 150,000 or so clones, around 90% seen once. Study-level results: Spike regions recognized by vaccine-associated CD4 TCRs spanned the protein, led by 160-218 and 743-854. Unmutated variant regions reportedly attract nearly half of all spike-specific TCRs.

The CDR3 consists of 12 residues. V was shortened by 2 bases and J by 9 bases, with 8 bases between the two germline ends. From germline, CDR1 is MNHNY and CDR2 SVGAGI (reference sequence). To note about this clone: As yet, its antigen is unknown.

Here the sequenced sample was peripheral blood, taken on day 0 of AZD1222 vaccination. The chain joins TRBV6-6 to TRBJ1-5, with unresolved D. This clonotype was obtained from an adult in good health. The CDR3 DNA sequence: TGTGCCAGCAGTTACGAGGTGAGGCCCCAGCATTTT. It codes for CASSYEVRPQHF.